Presented here are 11 T cell receptor beta chains from one specimen sequenced in a study of blood T cells in healthy people across ages. A second about 7 to 12 cycle PCR used barcoded and J-beta primers. TCRdb redid the calling of the 5' RACE reads with MiXCR, one entry per CDR3 protein. The sample lists about 830,000 distinct CDR3 sequences, about 62% occurring once. The sequenced material came from blood. These receptors came from a man younger than 45 in good health.

The J gene is TRBJ1-1, the V gene TRBV29-1, with D unclear. The germline CDR1 and CDR2 sequences are SQVTM and ANQGSEA. The germline V and J ends were trimmed by 1 base and 1 base, with 16 bases remaining between them. This CDR3 is built from 16 residues. The CDR3 bases are TGCAGCGTTGAAGGATACGGCGACCTTAGGAACACTGAAGCTTTCTTT. Encoded protein: CSVEGYGDLRNTEAFF.

This clonotype was counted a few times. This chain joins TRBV4-3 and TRBJ1-6; D ambiguous. This CDR3 has 16 residues. V lost 0 bases to trimming and J lost 7 bases, with 13 bases between them. The germline CDR1 and CDR2 sequences are LGHNA and YSLEER. In DNA form, the CDR3 reads TGCGCCAGCAGCCAAGATGGCATGCAGGAGAATTCACCCCTCCACTTT. This codes for CASSQDGMQENSPLHF.

This clonotype was recorded once. This rearrangement joins TRBV4-3 to TRBJ1-4; D possibly corresponds to TRBD1 (6 bases). CDR1 and CDR2 from the germline V gene are LGHNA and YSLEER. The CDR3 has 16 amino acids. Trimming shortened V by 1 base and J by 3 bases, and 12 bases separated the two germline ends. CDR3 nucleotides: TGCGCCAGCAGCCAAGCCCCGGGGGCCGCTAATGAAAAACTGTTTTTT. This gives the protein CASSQAPGAANEKLFF.

The table lists this clonotype with a few counts. The chain is built from TRBV20-1 and TRBJ2-1; weak D call: TRBD1 (5 bases). This CDR3 spans 11 amino acids. The V gene's germline CDR1 is DFQATT and CDR2 SNEGSKA (reference sequence). V shed 2 bases and J shed 7 bases, with 6 bases lying between them. The CDR3 region is CSARQGNEQFF. The DNA for the CDR3 is TGCAGTGCTAGACAGGGAAATGAGCAGTTCTTC.

This clonotype turned up a few times. The chain has TRBV7-9 and TRBJ2-3, with D tentatively TRBD2 (6 bases). The CDR3 has 14 residues. Between the trimmed V and J ends, which lost 5 bases and 2 bases, there was a span of 11 bases. The germline gives CDR1 SEHNR, CDR2 FQNEAQ (reference sequence). CDR3 DNA: TGTGCCAGCAGCGCCGGGACTTACACAGATACGCAGTATTTT. Encoded protein: CASSAGTYTDTQYF.

This clonotype was seen a few times. V usage is TRBV5-5 and J usage is TRBJ2-1; TRBD2 might be the D (5 bases). Trimming cost V 7 bases and J 8 bases, with 10 bases left between them. Germline CDR1 is SGHKS and CDR2 is YYEKEE (reference sequence). This CDR3 comprises 11 residues. In DNA form, the CDR3 reads TGTGCCAGCGTTGATAGCGATGAGCAGTTCTTC. Protein sequence: CASVDSDEQFF.

This clonotype was detected a few times. The chain is built from TRBV4-3 and TRBJ2-3, with 7 bases that match TRBD2. Germline loops: CDR1 LGHNA, CDR2 YSLEER. CDR3 length equals 16 residues. V dropped 2 bases and J dropped 3; count of bases not matched to a gene: 8. This CDR3 reads CASSQPYPGGTDTQYF. CDR3 DNA: TGCGCCAGCAGCCAACCCTACCCCGGGGGGACAGATACGCAGTATTTT.

V gene TRBV20-1 combines with J gene TRBJ2-7; D is possibly TRBD2 (7 bases). Between the trimmed V and J ends, which lost 6 bases and 4 bases, there was a span of 19 bases. Germline lookup yields CDR1 DFQATT and CDR2 SNEGSKA (reference sequence). The CDR3 has 14 residues. The chain's CDR3 is CSAPGASGPYEQYF. The CDR3 region has the DNA TGCAGTGCCCCAGGGGCTAGCGGACCTTACGAGCAGTACTTC.

The gene calls are TRBV28 and TRBJ2-7; D is unresolved. There are 17 residues in the CDR3. The germline CDR1 and CDR2 sequences are MDHEN and SYDVKM. Deletions cut 5 bases from V and 0 bases from J, with 20 bases between. CDR3 DNA sequence: TGTGCCAGCAGTCCAATGACCGGGTCCGACAACTCCTACGAGCAGTACTTC. Residues: CASSPMTGSDNSYEQYF.

The chain is built from TRBV4-2 and TRBJ2-1; D is unclear. The germline gives CDR1 LGHNA, CDR2 YNFKEQ. The CDR3 length is 12 residues. V shed 0 bases and J shed 7 bases, with 4 bases lying between them. The CDR3 region is CASSQDKNEQFF. The CDR3 nucleotides read TGTGCCAGCAGCCAAGATAAGAATGAGCAGTTCTTC.

In its sample, this clonotype was seen a few times. The rearrangement uses TRBV4-2 and TRBJ2-1; no definite D call. The CDR3 consists of 13 residues. Germline CDR1 and CDR2: LGHNA and YNFKEQ. The V and J ends lost 4 bases and 5 bases respectively, with 9 bases between them. Here the CDR3 reads CASSPEIHNEQFF. In nucleotides, the CDR3 is TGTGCCAGCAGCCCCGAGATCCACAATGAGCAGTTCTTC.